Listed below are T cell receptor beta chains from one sample, sequenced in a study of blood T cell repertoires in COVID-19. TCRdb's table, derived via immunoSEQ multiplex PCR, lists solely in-frame clones and lacks some. The sample holds 490,000 or so clones, 80% to 90% seen once. The material sequenced was PBMCs or T cells enriched from blood (not recorded which). These receptors were collected from a woman in her sixties or seventies who had recovered from COVID-19. CDR3s include the opening cysteine and the closing phenylalanine or tryptophan. Each record gives: J gene, V gene, clone size, D gene, CDR3 DNA, CDR3 protein. A D gene is named only where the DNA matches it firmly. Size is stated for part of the rows, as once, few or many counts, or as a class when the clone is expanded.

TRBJ2-2,TRBV18,few,TRBD1,TGTGCCAGCTCACAAAGTCCTCACAGGGGGCCGGGGGAGCTGTTTTTT,CASSQSPHRGPGELFF
TRBJ2-1,TRBV6-1,few,-,TGTGCCAGCAGTGAAAGATACCGCGATGAGCAGTTCTTC,CASSERYRDEQFF
TRBJ1-1,TRBV12-5,-,-,TGTGCTAGTGGCCTCGGACTGGCGAACACTGAAGCTTTCTTT,CASGLGLANTEAFF
TRBJ1-3,TRBV12-3/TRBV12-4,-,-,TGTGCCAGCAGTTTCCCATCGGGGACCATATATTTT,CASSFPSGTIYF
TRBJ1-1,TRBV29-1,-,-,TGCAGCGCCGAAGGGGCTTTGGGGAACACTGAAGCTTTCTTT,CSAEGALGNTEAFF
TRBJ2-2,TRBV11-2,-,TRBD1,TGTGCCAGCAGCTCGAACAGGGGGCGGAGCGGGGAGCTGTTTTTT,CASSSNRGRSGELFF
TRBJ1-5,TRBV6-5,few,TRBD1,TGTGCCAGCAGGGGGACAGGGGGAAATCAGCCCCAGCATTTT,CASRGTGGNQPQHF
TRBJ1-3,TRBV15,-,-,TGTGCCACCCCGGCCAGGGTGCCTTCCGTAAACACCATATATTTT,CATPARVPSVNTIYF
TRBJ2-3,TRBV6-6,-,TRBD1,TGTGCCAGCAGCTCAGACCCCGGGACAGGGGCCCGGTTCACAGATACGCAGTATTTT,CASSSDPGTGARFTDTQYF
TRBJ1-2,TRBV4-1,-,-,TGCGCCAGCAGCCAAGGCGGACTCTATGGCTACACCTTC,CASSQGGLYGYTF
TRBJ1-4,TRBV7-9,once,TRBD1,TGTGCCAGCAGCTTAGGAGGACAGGGGGCCGAAAAACTGTTTTTT,CASSLGGQGAEKLFF
TRBJ1-1,TRBV10-3,-,-,TGTGCCATCAGTGATTTCCCCGGGGGAAACACTGAAGCTTTCTTT,CAISDFPGGNTEAFF
TRBJ2-3,TRBV4-1,-,TRBD2,TGCGCCAGCAGCCAAGATCCCCTACTAGCGGGGGGGCGAGATACGCAGTATTTT,CASSQDPLLAGGRDTQYF
TRBJ1-3,TRBV3-1/TRBV3-2,-,-,TGTGCCAGCAGCCAAGATTTGACAGGTGGAAACACCATATATTTT,CASSQDLTGGNTIYF